The 2 T cell receptor beta chains below were found in one sample sequenced in a study of blood T cell repertoires in COVID-19. Sequencing used immunoSEQ multiplex PCR; TCRdb keeps in-frame clones, though not all of them. The table lists 77,000 or so clones, less than 85% of them singletons, with 2.5% to 3% in the top ten. The source material was peripheral blood. The receptors stem from a human donor with acute or convalescent COVID-19. The donor label of this sample is uncertain.

In this sample, this clone turned up many times. The V gene is TRBV7-9, the J gene TRBJ1-2, with 9 nucleotides matching TRBD1. There are 15 residues in the CDR3. The ends lost 4 bases at V and 2 bases at J; junction bases unmatched: 5. The germline V gene encodes CDR1 SEHNR and CDR2 FQNEAQ (reference sequence). Here the CDR3 reads CASSSTGGANYGYTF. The CDR3 DNA reads TGTGCCAGCAGCTCCACAGGGGGCGCGAACTATGGCTACACCTTC.

The genes are TRBV30 and TRBJ2-7; D might be TRBD2 (5 bases). Germline values: CDR1 GTSNPN, CDR2 SVGIG (reference sequence). V was trimmed by 5 bases and J by 1 base, leaving 9 bases between them. The CDR3 contains 12 residues. CDR3 protein: CAWVSGSYEQYF. In DNA, the CDR3 is TGTGCCTGGGTAAGCGGATCCTACGAGCAGTACTTC.